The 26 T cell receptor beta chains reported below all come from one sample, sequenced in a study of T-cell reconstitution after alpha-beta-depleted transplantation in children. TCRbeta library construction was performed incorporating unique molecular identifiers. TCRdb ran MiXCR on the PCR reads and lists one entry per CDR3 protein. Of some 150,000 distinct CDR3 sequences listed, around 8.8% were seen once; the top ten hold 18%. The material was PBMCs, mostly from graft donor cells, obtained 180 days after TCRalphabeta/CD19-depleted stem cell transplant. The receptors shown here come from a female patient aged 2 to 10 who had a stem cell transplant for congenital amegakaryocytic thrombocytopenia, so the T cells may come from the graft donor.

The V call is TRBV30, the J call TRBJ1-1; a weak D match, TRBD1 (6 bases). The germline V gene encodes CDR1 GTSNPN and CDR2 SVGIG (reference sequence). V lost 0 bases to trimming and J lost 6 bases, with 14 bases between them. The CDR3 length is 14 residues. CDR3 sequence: CAWSVLLGGSEAFF. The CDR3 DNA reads TGTGCCTGGAGTGTACTATTAGGGGGATCTGAAGCTTTCTTT.

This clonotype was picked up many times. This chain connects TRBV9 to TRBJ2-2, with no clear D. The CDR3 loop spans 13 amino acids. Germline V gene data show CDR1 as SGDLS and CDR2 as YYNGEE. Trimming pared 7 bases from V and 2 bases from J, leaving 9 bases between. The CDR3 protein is CASARPNTGELFF. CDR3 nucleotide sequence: TGTGCCAGCGCCAGACCTAACACCGGGGAGCTGTTTTTT.

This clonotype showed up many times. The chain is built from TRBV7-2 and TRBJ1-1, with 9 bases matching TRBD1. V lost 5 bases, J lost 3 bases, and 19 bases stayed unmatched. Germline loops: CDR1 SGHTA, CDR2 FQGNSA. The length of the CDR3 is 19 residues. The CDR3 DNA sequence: TGTGCCAGCAGCCCGCGATTGGGTAAAATGACAGGGGGGGACACTGAAGCTTTCTTT. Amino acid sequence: CASSPRLGKMTGGDTEAFF.

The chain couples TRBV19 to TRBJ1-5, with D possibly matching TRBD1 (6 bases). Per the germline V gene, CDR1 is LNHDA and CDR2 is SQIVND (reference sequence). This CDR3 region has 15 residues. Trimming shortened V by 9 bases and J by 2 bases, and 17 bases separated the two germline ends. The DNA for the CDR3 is TGTGCCAGCTACCCCAGGGGACGAGGCAATCAGCCCCAGCATTTT. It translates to CASYPRGRGNQPQHF. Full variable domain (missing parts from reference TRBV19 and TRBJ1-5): DGGITQSPKYLFRKEGQNVTLSCEQNLNHDAMYWYRQDPGQGLRLIYYSQIVNDFQKGDIAEGYSVSREKKESFPLTVTSAQKNPTAFYLCASYPRGRGNQPQHFGDGTRLSIL.

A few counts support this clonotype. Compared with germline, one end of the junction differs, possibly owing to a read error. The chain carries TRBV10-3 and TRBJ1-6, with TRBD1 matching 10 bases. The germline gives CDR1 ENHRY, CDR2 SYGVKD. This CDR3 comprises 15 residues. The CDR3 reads CATSSSGQGNSPLHF. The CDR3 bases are TGTGCCACCAGTTCCTCGGGACAGGGGAATTCACCCCTCCACTTT.

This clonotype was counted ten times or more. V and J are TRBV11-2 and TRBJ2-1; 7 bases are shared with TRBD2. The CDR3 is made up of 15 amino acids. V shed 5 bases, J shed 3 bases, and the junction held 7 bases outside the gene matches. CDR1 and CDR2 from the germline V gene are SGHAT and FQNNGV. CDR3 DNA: TGTGCCAGCAGCCCCGCTAGCGGTGTCTACAATGAGCAGTTCTTC. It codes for CASSPASGVYNEQFF.

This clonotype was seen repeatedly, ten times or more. CDR3: CASSPGTSGETQYF. The DNA of the CDR3 is TGTGCCAGCAGCCCAGGGACTAGCGGAGAGACCCAGTACTTC. The chain has TRBV9 and TRBJ2-5, with 11 bases fitting TRBD2. The junction had 3 bases not matched to a gene; V was cut back by 4 bases and J by 4 bases. Per the germline V gene, CDR1 is SGDLS and CDR2 is YYNGEE. This CDR3 contains 14 residues.

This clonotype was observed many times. CDR3 sequence: CASSPPGGVRNTQYF. The CDR3 bases are TGTGCCAGCAGCCCACCGGGAGGGGTCAGAAATACGCAGTATTTT. This chain links TRBV7-2 with TRBJ2-3, with TRBD2 matching over 8 bases. V was pared by 5 bases and J by 7 bases, with 11 bases of the junction left unmatched. CDR3 length: 15 amino acids. In germline, CDR1 is SGHTA, CDR2 FQGNSA.

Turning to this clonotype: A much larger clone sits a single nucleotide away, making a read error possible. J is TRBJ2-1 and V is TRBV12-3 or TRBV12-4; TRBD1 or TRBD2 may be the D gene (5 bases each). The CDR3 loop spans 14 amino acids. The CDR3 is CASSPGPNYNDQFF. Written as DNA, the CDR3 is TGTGCCAGCAGCCCGGGACCCAACTACAATGATCAGTTCTTC.

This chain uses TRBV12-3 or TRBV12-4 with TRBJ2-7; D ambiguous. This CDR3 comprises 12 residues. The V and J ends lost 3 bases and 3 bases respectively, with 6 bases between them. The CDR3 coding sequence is TGTGCCAGCAGTTTTTGGGTCTACGAGCAGTACTTC. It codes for CASSFWVYEQYF.

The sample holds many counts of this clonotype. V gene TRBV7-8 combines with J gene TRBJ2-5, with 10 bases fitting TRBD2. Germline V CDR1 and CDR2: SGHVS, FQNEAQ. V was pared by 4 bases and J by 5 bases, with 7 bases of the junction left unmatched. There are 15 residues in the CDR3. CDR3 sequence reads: CASSSQAGGSETQYF. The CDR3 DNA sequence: TGTGCCAGCAGCTCTCAAGCGGGAGGGAGTGAGACCCAGTACTTC.

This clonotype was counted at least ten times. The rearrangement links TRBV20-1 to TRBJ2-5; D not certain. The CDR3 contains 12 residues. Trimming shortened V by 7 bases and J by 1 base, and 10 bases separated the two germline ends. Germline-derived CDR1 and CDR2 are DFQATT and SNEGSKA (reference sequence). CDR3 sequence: CSGVGVQETQYF. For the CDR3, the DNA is TGCAGTGGCGTTGGAGTCCAAGAGACCCAGTACTTC.

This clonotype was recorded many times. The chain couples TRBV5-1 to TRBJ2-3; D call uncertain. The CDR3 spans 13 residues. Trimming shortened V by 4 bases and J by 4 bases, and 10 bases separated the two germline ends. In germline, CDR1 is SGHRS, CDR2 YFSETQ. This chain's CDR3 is CASSPRMADTQYF. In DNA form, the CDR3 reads TGCGCCAGCAGCCCGCGGATGGCAGATACGCAGTATTTT.

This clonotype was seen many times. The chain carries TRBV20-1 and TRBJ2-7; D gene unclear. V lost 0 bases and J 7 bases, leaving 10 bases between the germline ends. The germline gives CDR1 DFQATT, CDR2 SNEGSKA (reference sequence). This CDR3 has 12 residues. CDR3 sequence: CSARDSQWEQYF. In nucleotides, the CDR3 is TGCAGTGCTAGAGATAGCCAGTGGGAGCAGTACTTC.

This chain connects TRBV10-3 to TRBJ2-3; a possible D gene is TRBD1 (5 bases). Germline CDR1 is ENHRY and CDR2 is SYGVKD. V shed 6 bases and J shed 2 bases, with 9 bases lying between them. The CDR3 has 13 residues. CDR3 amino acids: CAISQGDTDTQYF. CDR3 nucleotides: TGTGCCATCAGCCAGGGTGACACAGATACGCAGTATTTT.

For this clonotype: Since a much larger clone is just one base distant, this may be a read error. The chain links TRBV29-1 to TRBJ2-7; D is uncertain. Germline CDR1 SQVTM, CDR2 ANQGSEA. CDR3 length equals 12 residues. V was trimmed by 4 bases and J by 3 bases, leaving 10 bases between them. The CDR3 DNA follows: TGCAGCGTTGTCGGCGGCTTCTACGAGCAGTACTTC. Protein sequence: CSVVGGFYEQYF.

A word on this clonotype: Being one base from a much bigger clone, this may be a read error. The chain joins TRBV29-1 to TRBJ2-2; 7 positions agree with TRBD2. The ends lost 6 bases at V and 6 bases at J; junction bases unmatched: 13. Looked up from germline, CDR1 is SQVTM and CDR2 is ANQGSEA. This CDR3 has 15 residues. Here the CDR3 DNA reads TGCAGCGTAGACGCGGGAGCGAGGTCCTCCGGGGAGCTGTTTTTT. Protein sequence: CSVDAGARSSGELFF.

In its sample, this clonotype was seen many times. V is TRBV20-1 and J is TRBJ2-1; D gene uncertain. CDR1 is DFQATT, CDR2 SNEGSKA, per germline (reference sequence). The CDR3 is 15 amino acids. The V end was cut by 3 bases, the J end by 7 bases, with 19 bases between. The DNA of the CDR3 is TGCAGTGCTAGGCCCCCGAGCCCCCCTATGAATGAGCAGTTCTTC. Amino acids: CSARPPSPPMNEQFF.

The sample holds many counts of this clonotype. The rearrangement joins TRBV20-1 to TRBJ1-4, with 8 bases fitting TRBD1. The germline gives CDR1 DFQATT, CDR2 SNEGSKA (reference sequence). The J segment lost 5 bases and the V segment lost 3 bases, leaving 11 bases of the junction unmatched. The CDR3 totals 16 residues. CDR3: CSARPQFTGGNEKLFF. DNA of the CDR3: TGCAGTGCTAGGCCCCAATTTACAGGGGGAAATGAAAAACTGTTTTTT.

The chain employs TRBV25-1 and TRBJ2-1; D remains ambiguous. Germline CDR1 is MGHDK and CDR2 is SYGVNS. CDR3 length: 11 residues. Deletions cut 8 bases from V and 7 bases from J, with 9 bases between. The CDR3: CASLRKNEQFF. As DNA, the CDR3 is TGTGCCAGCCTGCGGAAAAATGAGCAGTTCTTC. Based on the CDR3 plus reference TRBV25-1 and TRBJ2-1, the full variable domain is EADIYQTPRYLVIGTGKKITLECSQTMGHDKMYWYQQDPGMELHLIHYSYGVNSTEKGDLSSESTVSRIRTEHFPLTLESARPSHTSQYLCASLRKNEQFFGPGTRLTVL.

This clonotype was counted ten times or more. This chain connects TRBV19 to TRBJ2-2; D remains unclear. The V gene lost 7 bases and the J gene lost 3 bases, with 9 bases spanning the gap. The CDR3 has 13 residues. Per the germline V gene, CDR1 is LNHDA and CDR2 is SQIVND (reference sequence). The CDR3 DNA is TGTGCCAGTAAGGAGTGTGACACCGGGGAGCTGTTTTTT. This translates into CASKECDTGELFF.

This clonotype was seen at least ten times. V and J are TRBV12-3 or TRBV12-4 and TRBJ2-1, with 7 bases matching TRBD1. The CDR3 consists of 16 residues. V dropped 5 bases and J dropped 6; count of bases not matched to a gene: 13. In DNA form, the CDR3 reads TGTGCCAGCAGTCCGACAGGGAGAGCCCCCCGCAATGAGCAGTTCTTC. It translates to CASSPTGRAPRNEQFF.

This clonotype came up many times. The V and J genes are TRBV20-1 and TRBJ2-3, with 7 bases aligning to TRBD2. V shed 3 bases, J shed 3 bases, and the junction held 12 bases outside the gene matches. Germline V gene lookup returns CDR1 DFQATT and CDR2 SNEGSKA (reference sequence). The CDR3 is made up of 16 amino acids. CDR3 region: CSASAWEREMTDTQYF. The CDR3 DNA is TGCAGTGCTAGTGCCTGGGAGCGGGAAATGACAGATACGCAGTATTTT.

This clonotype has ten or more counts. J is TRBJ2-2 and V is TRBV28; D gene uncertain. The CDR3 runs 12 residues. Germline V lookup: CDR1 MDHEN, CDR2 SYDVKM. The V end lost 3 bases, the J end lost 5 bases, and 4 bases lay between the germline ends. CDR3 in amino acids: CASSLRTGELFF. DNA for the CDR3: TGTGCCAGCAGTTTGAGGACCGGGGAGCTGTTTTTT. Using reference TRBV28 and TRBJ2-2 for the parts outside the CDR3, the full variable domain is DVKVTQSSRYLVKRTGEKVFLECVQDMDHENMFWYRQDPGLGLRLIYFSYDVKMKEKGDIPEGYSVSREKKERFSLILESASTNQTSMYLCASSLRTGELFFGEGSRLTVL.

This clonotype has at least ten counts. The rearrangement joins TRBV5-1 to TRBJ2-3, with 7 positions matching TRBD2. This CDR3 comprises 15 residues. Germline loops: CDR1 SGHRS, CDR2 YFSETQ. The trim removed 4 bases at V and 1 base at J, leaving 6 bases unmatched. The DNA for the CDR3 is TGCGCCAGCAGCCTCCTGGGGGGGGGCACAGATACGCAGTATTTT. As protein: CASSLLGGGTDTQYF. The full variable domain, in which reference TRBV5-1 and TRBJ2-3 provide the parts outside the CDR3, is KAGVTQTPRYLIKTRGQQVTLSCSPISGHRSVSWYQQTPGQGLQFLFEYFSETQRNKGNFPGRFSGRQFSNSRSEMNVSTLELGDSALYLCASSLLGGGTDTQYFGPGTRLTVL.

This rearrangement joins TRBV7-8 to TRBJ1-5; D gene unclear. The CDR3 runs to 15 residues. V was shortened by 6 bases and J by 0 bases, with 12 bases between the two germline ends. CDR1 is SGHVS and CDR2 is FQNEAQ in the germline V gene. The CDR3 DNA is TGTGCCAGCAGTCTGGACGGAGATAGCAATCAGCCCCAGCATTTT. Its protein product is CASSLDGDSNQPQHF.